This T cell receptor beta chain was found in a study of Ad26.COV2.S vaccination and SARS-CoV-2 variants. Study-wide results and caveats: Marked by substantial breadth, spike-specific CD8+ and CD4+ T cell responses were reportedly seen after vaccination. Comparability of non-spike TCR breadth was observed across vaccine and placebo recipients. Those who received the vaccine showed greater spike-specific TCR breadth than those given placebo.

Concerning this clone: Its antigen is as yet unknown.

Specified treatment: roughly 19 received Ad26.COV2.S at low or high dose, single or two shots; roughly five received placebo; per-sample allocation not given. Specimens were obtained on day 63 following the first vaccine or placebo injection. J was trimmed by 5 bases and V by 7 bases; bases with no gene match: 6. Germline-derived CDR1 and CDR2 are GTSNPN and SVGIG (reference sequence). The CDR3 is 13 residues long. Sequencing was performed with immunoSEQ multiplex PCR; in TCRdb, only in-frame clones are kept and a portion is missing. The sample consists of a few hundred thousand clones, about nine tenths of them appearing once.

The sample in question was peripheral blood, obtained in a trial of Ad26.COV2.S vaccine versus placebo. The chain employs TRBV30 and TRBJ1-5; 9 bases agree with TRBD1. The receptor comes from a person aged 18 to 59 who received the Ad26.COV2.S COVID-19 vaccine or a placebo. Written as DNA, the CDR3 is TGTGCCTTGGGACAGGGTTTGGATCAGCCCCAGCATTTT. Translating it yields CALGQGLDQPQHF.